Shown below are 15 T cell receptor beta chains from a single sample sequenced in a study of blood T cell repertoires in COVID-19. Some clones are missing from TCRdb's copy, which holds only in-frame ones; the method was immunoSEQ multiplex PCR. Of 99,000 or so clones in the sample, roughly nine tenths were seen once. Input material: peripheral blood. These TCRs come from a human donor in a cohort sampled during active COVID-19.

The gene calls are TRBV27 and TRBJ1-6, with D possibly matching TRBD1 (5 bases). The CDR3 contains 14 residues. Germline CDR1 and CDR2: MNHEY and SMNVEV (reference sequence). V was trimmed by 6 bases and J by 10 bases, leaving 16 bases between them. The CDR3 DNA is TGTGCCAGCAGCCCTTTTCAGGGCGGATCACCCCTCCACTTT. Translating gives CASSPFQGGSPLHF.

V usage is TRBV12-3 or TRBV12-4 and J usage is TRBJ1-2; 7 bases fit TRBD1. Unmatched junction bases numbered 12, after V lost 6 bases and J lost 11 bases. The CDR3 has 13 amino acids. CDR3 residues: CASSSGTGAGYTF. CDR3 bases: TGTGCCAGCAGCTCGGGTACAGGGGCAGGGTACACCTTC.

This chain uses TRBV11-2 with TRBJ2-4; a weak D match, TRBD2 (5 bases). The CDR3 spans 16 residues. V gave up 5 bases and J gave up 7 bases, with 21 bases separating them. Germline lookup yields CDR1 SGHAT and CDR2 FQNNGV. The CDR3 nucleotides are TGTGCCAGCAGCCCCCATTTGGGGAGAGGGATTAACATTCAGTACTTC. Amino acid sequence: CASSPHLGRGINIQYF.

V usage is TRBV4-1 and J usage is TRBJ1-4, with TRBD1 matching over 7 bases. The CDR3 runs 16 residues. Germline V gives CDR1 MGHRA, CDR2 YSYEKL. The V segment lost 2 bases and the J segment 10 bases; nucleotides outside the gene matches: 13. The CDR3 DNA is TGCGCCAGCAGCCAACTACAACAGGGGTCGAAAAGAAAACTGTTTTTT. Translating it yields CASSQLQQGSKRKLFF.

The V and J genes are TRBV30 and TRBJ2-7, with TRBD1 identical over 8 bases. The CDR3 is made up of 15 amino acids. V lost 4 bases to trimming and J lost 2 bases; unmatched junction nucleotides: 10. CDR1 and CDR2 from the germline V gene are GTSNPN and SVGIG (reference sequence). The CDR3 spells CAWKRGGTGTYEQYF. The DNA for the CDR3 is TGTGCCTGGAAGAGAGGCGGGACAGGTACCTACGAGCAGTACTTC.

The chain combines TRBV19 with TRBJ2-5; 9 bases align to TRBD2. CDR3 size: 15 residues. The germline V gene has CDR1 LNHDA and CDR2 SQIVND (reference sequence). V gave up 4 bases and J gave up 4 bases; unmatched junction bases: 7. The CDR3, as DNA: TGTGCCAGTAGTACGGGACTAGCATTGAGAGAGACCCAGTACTTC. As protein: CASSTGLALRETQYF.

This clone was seen a few times. The chain has TRBV20-1 and TRBJ1-1; 7 nucleotides match TRBD1. J was trimmed by 6 bases and V by 3 bases; bases with no gene match: 10. CDR1 and CDR2 from the germline V gene are DFQATT and SNEGSKA (reference sequence). The length of the CDR3 is 14 residues. CDR3 nucleotides: TGCAGTGCTAGTGACCCTGGACAGGAGTCTGAAGCTTTCTTT. This translates into CSASDPGQESEAFF.

The chain couples TRBV29-1 to TRBJ2-1, with D perhaps TRBD2 (6 bases). The CDR3 totals 14 residues. The V gene's germline CDR1 is SQVTM and CDR2 ANQGSEA. V was clipped by 7 bases and J by 9 bases, with 22 bases between them. CDR3 in DNA: TGCAGCGGTGGAGTCGGGGGTACAAGTAGTGAGCAGTTCTTC. Its protein is CSGGVGGTSSEQFF.

This chain connects TRBV7-6 to TRBJ2-3; D gene unclear. The germline gives CDR1 SGHVS, CDR2 FNYEAQ. The germline V and J ends were trimmed by 2 bases and 0 bases, with 12 bases remaining between them. This CDR3 spans 16 amino acids. This CDR3 is CASSLIPGSSTDTQYF. CDR3 nucleotides: TGTGCCAGCAGCTTAATACCGGGTTCTAGCACAGATACGCAGTATTTT.

The J gene is TRBJ1-5, the V gene TRBV21-1; the table names TRBD1, a call not compared with the DNA. TRBV21-1 is labeled a pseudogene. This CDR3 has 17 residues. In DNA, the CDR3 is TGTGCCAGCAGCAAAGGTTGGGACAGGGGGTGGGTAGAGCCCCAGCATTTT. Translated, it gives CASSKGWDRGWVEPQHF.

The gene calls are TRBV6-2 or TRBV6-3 and TRBJ1-6, with 8 nucleotides matching TRBD1. V gave up 2 bases and J gave up 10 bases; unmatched junction bases: 10. CDR3 length: 16 amino acids. Germline assignment: CDR1 MNHEY and CDR2 SVGEGT. The CDR3 coding sequence is TGTGCCAGCAGTTACCCACTGGACAGGGTAAACTCACCCCTCCACTTT. This translates into CASSYPLDRVNSPLHF.

The rearrangement links TRBV7-3 to TRBJ1-1; D not certain. Trimming cost V 0 bases and J 4 bases, with 9 bases left between them. The CDR3 consists of 14 residues. Germline lookup yields CDR1 SGHTA and CDR2 FQGTGA. In nucleotides, the CDR3 is TGTGCCAGCAGCTTAACGACCGGGAGCACTGAAGCTTTCTTT. It specifies CASSLTTGSTEAFF.

The chain couples TRBV4-1 to TRBJ1-5; D perhaps matches TRBD1 (6 bases). The CDR3 covers 15 residues. The germline V gene encodes CDR1 MGHRA and CDR2 YSYEKL. The ends were cut back, 1 base at V and 9 bases at J, with 16 bases in the middle. CDR3 sequence (DNA): TGCGCCAGCAGCCAAGTGGGACAAACACAAGGGCCCCAGCATTTT. Protein: CASSQVGQTQGPQHF.

The chain is built from TRBV28 and TRBJ1-1, with D perhaps TRBD1 (5 bases). There are 12 residues in the CDR3. Germline V gene data show CDR1 as MDHEN and CDR2 as SYDVKM. The V end lost 6 bases, the J end lost 4 bases, and 9 bases lay between the germline ends. CDR3 coding DNA: TGTGCCAGCAGGACACAGGCCACTGAAGCTTTCTTT. Translated: CASRTQATEAFF. Drawing the rest from reference TRBV28 and TRBJ1-1, the complete variable domain is DVKVTQSSRYLVKRTGEKVFLECVQDMDHENMFWYRQDPGLGLRLIYFSYDVKMKEKGDIPEGYSVSREKKERFSLILESASTNQTSMYLCASRTQATEAFFGQGTRLTVV.

This clone appeared once. In nucleotides, the CDR3 is TGCAGCGTTGTTACAGGGAAGGGCAATCAGCCCCAGCATTTT. Translating gives CSVVTGKGNQPQHF. The genes are TRBV29-1 and TRBJ1-5; maybe TRBD1 (6 bases). V lost 4 bases and J 2 bases, leaving 12 bases between the germline ends. This CDR3 spans 14 amino acids. Per germline, CDR1 SQVTM and CDR2 ANQGSEA.